What follows are 3 T cell receptor beta chains derived from one specimen sequenced in a study of T cell changes during pregnancy in multiple sclerosis (dated by TCRdb to about 2019). The library was built by means of the immunoSEQ multiplex PCR assay. TCRdb carries this immuneACCESS record with in-frame sequences only. Its versions omit some clonotypes, under half of them owing to an unresolved V gene in the studies checked, with the rest unexplained. Present in this sample are around 39,000 clones, approximately 92% of which were seen just once. The top ten clones comprise 0.43% of the sample. The sample was CD4+ T cells from peripheral blood mononuclear cells, taken in the third trimester of pregnancy. The origin of the receptors is a female donor in good health, enrolled as a control in a pregnancy study.

The chain recombines TRBV2 with TRBJ1-1, with 8 bases lining up with TRBD1. CDR3 length: 13 residues. Germline V lookup: CDR1 SNHLY, CDR2 FYNNEI. Germline trimming cut 8 bases from V and 8 bases from J; bases unmatched to any gene: 10. CDR3 region: CASSRGRGVEAFF. The CDR3 nucleotides read TGTGCCAGCTCCAGGGGGCGCGGAGTCGAAGCTTTCTTT.

In nucleotides, the CDR3 is TGTGCCAGCAGTGTTCTAGGGGATAGGGGAAACACCATATATTTT. Its translation is CASSVLGDRGNTIYF. The J gene is TRBJ1-3, the V gene TRBV6-1, with a tentative D call TRBD1 (5 bases). The CDR3 is 15 amino acids. The V and J ends lost 4 bases and 4 bases respectively, with 14 bases between them. Germline V gene data show CDR1 as MNHNS and CDR2 as SASEGT.

The V and J genes are TRBV5-1 and TRBJ1-1; 7 nucleotides match TRBD1. Trimming took 6 bases from V and 0 from J; bases not matched to a gene: 11. This CDR3 contains 16 residues. In germline, CDR1 is SGHRS, CDR2 YFSETQ. The chain's CDR3 is CASTRRGQGMNTEAFF. The CDR3 DNA reads TGCGCCAGCACCCGGAGGGGGCAGGGGATGAACACTGAAGCTTTCTTT. Full variable domain (missing parts from reference TRBV5-1 and TRBJ1-1): KAGVTQTPRYLIKTRGQQVTLSCSPISGHRSVSWYQQTPGQGLQFLFEYFSETQRNKGNFPGRFSGRQFSNSRSEMNVSTLELGDSALYLCASTRRGQGMNTEAFFGQGTRLTVV.